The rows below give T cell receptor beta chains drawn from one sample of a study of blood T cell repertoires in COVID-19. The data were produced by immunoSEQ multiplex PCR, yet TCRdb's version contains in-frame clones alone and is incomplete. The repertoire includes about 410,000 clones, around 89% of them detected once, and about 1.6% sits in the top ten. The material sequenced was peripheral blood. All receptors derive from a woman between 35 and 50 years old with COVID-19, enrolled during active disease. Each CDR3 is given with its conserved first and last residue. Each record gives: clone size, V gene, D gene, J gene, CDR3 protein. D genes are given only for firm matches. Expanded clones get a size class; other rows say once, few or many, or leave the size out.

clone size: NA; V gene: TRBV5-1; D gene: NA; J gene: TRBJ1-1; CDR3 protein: CASGLTAPNTEAFF
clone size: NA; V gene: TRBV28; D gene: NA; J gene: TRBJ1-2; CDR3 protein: CASSFRARAPYGYTF
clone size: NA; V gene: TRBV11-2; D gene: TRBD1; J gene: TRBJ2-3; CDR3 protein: CASSSTGETGTQYF
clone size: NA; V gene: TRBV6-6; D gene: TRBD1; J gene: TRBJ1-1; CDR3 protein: CASSPGQVLKAFF
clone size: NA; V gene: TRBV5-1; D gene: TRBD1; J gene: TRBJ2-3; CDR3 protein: CASSLRPGQGYTDTQYF
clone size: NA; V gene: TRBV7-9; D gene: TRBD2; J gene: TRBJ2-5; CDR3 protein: CASGAGVKQETQYF
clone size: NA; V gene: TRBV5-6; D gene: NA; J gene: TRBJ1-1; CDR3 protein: CASSLVGLGGGNTEAFF
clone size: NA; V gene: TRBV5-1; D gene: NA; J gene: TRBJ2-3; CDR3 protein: CASRPKVVATDTQYF
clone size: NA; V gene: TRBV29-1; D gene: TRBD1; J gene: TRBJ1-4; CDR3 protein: CSVSFTGGREKLFF
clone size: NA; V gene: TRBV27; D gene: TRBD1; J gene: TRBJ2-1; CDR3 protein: CASSLWDRVENEQFF
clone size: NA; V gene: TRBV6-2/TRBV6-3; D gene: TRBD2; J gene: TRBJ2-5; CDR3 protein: CASSYRQGGETQYF
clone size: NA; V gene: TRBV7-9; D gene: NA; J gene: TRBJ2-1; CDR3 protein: CARITTPQGYNEQFF
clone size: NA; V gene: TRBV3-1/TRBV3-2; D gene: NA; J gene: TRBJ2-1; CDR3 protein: CASSRKMAASSYNEQFF
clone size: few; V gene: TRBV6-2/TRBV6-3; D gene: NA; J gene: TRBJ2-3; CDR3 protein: CASSYPPPWQVEDTQYF
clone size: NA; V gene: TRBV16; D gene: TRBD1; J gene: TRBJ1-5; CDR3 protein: CASSQFGDRNQPQHF
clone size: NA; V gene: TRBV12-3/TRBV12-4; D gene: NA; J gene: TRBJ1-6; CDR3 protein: CASSARSNSPLHF
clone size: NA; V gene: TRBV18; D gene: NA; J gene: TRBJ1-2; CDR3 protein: CASSPSGGVPNYGYTF
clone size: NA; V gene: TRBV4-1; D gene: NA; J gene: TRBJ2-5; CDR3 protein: CASSQVGVGETQYF
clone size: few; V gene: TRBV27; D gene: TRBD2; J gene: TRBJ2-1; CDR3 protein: CASSFFLAGAREQFF
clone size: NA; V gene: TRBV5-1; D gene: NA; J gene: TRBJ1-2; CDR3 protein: CASTLFPGDYGYTF
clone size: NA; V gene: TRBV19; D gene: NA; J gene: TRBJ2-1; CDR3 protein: CASSTDSGYNEQFF
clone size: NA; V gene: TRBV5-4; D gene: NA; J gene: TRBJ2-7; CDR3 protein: CASSLGTASSYEQYF
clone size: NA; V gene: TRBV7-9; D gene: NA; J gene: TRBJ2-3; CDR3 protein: CASSSLGGVADTQYF
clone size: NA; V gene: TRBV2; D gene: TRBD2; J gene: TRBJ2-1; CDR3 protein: CASRSGGGYNEQFF
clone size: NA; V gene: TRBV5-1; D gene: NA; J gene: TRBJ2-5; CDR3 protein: CASSLEGRETQYF
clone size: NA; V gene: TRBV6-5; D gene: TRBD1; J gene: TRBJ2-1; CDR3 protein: CASSPDRGSYNEQFF
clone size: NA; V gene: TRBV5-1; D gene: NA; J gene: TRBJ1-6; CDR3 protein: CASSLGTVGSYNSPLHF
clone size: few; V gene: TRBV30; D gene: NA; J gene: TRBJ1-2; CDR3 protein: CAWRAYNYGYTF
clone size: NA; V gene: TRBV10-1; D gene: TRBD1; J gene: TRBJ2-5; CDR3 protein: CASSSQKDRGETQYF
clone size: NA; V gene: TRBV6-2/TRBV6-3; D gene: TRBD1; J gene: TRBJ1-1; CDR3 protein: CASSQGATAFF
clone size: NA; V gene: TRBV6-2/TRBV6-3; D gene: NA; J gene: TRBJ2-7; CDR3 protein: CASSSEDRSEQYF
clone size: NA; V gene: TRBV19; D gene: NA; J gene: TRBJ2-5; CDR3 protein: CASSILGVRETQYF
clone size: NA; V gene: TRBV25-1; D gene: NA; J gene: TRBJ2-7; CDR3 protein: CASSEPGRYEQYF
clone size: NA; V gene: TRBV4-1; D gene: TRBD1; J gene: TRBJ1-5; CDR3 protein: CASSQDETGGQPQHF
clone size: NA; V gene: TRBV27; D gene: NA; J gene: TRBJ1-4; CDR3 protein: CASSLSFREGSEKLFF
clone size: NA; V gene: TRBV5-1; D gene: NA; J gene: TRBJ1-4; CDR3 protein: CASSLGQNEKLFF
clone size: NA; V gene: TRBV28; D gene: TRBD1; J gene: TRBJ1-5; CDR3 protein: CASSRGQGNQPQHF
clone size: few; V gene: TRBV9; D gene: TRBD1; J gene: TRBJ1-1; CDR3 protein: CASSPQQGWTEAFF
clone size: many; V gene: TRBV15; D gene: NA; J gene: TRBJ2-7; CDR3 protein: CATSRKTDFYEQYF
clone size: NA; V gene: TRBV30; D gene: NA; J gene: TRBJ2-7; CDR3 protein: CAWSPKQGTFTYEQYF
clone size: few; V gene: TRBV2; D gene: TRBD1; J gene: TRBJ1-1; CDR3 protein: CASSIQGINTEAFF
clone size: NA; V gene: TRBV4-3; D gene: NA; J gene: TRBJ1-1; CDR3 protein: CASSQDGWRGNTEAFF